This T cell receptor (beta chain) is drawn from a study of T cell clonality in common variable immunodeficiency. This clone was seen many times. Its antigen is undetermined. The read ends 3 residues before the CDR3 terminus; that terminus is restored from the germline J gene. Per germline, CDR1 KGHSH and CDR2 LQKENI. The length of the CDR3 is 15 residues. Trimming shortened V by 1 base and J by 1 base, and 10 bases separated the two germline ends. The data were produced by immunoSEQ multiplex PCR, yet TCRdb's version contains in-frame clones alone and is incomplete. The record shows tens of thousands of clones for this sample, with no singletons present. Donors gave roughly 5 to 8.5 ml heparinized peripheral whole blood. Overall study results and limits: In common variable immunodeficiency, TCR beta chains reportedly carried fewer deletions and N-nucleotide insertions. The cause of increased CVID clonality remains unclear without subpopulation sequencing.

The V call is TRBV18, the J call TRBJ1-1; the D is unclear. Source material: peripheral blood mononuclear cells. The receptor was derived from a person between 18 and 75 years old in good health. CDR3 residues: CASSPRAGENTEAFF. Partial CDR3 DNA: TGTGCCAGCTCACCACGGGCAGGAGAGAACACTGAA.